Listed below are T cell receptor beta chains from one sample, sequenced in a study of OX40 agonist ivuxolimab in advanced cancers. Assay: immunoSEQ multiplex PCR; the TCRdb copy retains only in-frame clones and omits some. Here the sample spans around 11,000 clones, around four fifths being singletons. Sequences were derived from CD4+ or CD8+ T cells sorted from blood, sampled in a trial of the OX40 agonist ivuxolimab. These receptors all come from an adult with an advanced solid tumor such as melanoma, head and neck, liver or kidney cancer. Each CDR3 is given with its conserved first and last residue. A D gene is named only where the DNA matches it firmly. The size entry is marked missing in some rows and otherwise reads once, few, many or a size class.

clone size	D gene	V gene	J gene	CDR3 protein	CDR3 DNA
.	.	TRBV27	TRBJ2-5	CASSLSFRTQETQYF	TGTGCCAGCAGTTTATCTTTCCGGACCCAAGAGACCCAGTACTTC
medium-sized	.	TRBV27	TRBJ2-7	CASSGLSRFDEQYF	TGTGCCAGCAGTGGACTTTCCCGCTTTGACGAGCAGTACTTC
.	.	TRBV7-9	TRBJ2-1	CASSSGSPGGSYNEQFF	TGTGCCAGCAGCTCCGGGAGCCCCGGCGGATCCTACAATGAGCAGTTCTTC
.	.	TRBV9	TRBJ2-1	CASNAGRGTYNEQFF	TGTGCCAGCAATGCGGGAAGAGGTACCTACAATGAGCAGTTCTTC
.	.	TRBV9	TRBJ1-5	CASSVSGVGNQPQHF	TGTGCCAGCAGCGTATCCGGGGTAGGAAATCAGCCCCAGCATTTT
.	.	TRBV28	TRBJ2-1	CASSLARNNEQFF	TGTGCCAGCAGTTTGGCTAGAAACAATGAGCAGTTCTTC
.	.	TRBV4-3	TRBJ1-2	CASSQDRWDYGYTF	TGCGCCAGCAGCCAAGATCGCTGGGACTATGGCTACACCTTC
.	TRBD1	TRBV7-8	TRBJ2-3	CASSLEIRDRVTDTQYF	TGTGCCAGCAGCTTAGAGATCCGGGACAGGGTCACAGATACGCAGTATTTT
.	.	TRBV9	TRBJ2-1	CASSVKPVGGSYNEQFF	TGTGCCAGCAGCGTAAAACCGGTGGGGGGATCCTACAATGAGCAGTTCTTC
.	.	TRBV5-6	TRBJ2-2	CASSFDETGELFF	TGTGCCAGCAGCTTTGATGAGACCGGGGAGCTGTTTTTT
.	.	TRBV5-3	TRBJ1-1	CASRIRENTEAFF	TGTGCCAGCCGTATCAGGGAGAACACTGAAGCTTTCTTT
.	.	TRBV19	TRBJ2-2	CASSIGDTGELFF	TGTGCCAGTAGTATAGGGGACACCGGGGAGCTGTTTTTT
.	.	TRBV27	TRBJ1-6	CASSLSPGGSLHF	TGTGCCAGCAGTTTAAGTCCCGGCGGGTCCCTCCACTTT
few	TRBD2	TRBV4-1	TRBJ2-1	CASSQGLAHEQFF	TGCGCCAGCAGCCAAGGACTAGCACATGAGCAGTTCTTC
.	.	TRBV27	TRBJ2-5	CASSRLPTGSRETQYF	TGTGCCAGCAGTAGACTCCCCACAGGGTCGCGAGAGACCCAGTACTTC
once	.	TRBV11-3	TRBJ2-1	CASSHRAGYSYNEQFF	TGTGCCAGCAGCCACCGTGCCGGTTACTCCTACAATGAGCAGTTCTTC
once	TRBD1	TRBV7-9	TRBJ1-2	CASSFGTGHGYTF	TGTGCCAGCAGCTTTGGGACAGGGCATGGCTACACCTTC
.	.	TRBV7-6	TRBJ2-7	CASSLGSYEQYF	TGTGCCAGCAGCTTAGGCTCCTACGAGCAGTACTTC
.	.	TRBV7-7	TRBJ2-5	CASSLNSGTGETQYF	TGTGCTAGCAGCCTAAACAGCGGGACAGGAGAGACCCAGTACTTC
.	.	TRBV4-3	TRBJ2-7	CASSQDRQVYEQYF	TGCGCCAGCAGCCAAGATCGGCAGGTTTACGAGCAGTACTTC